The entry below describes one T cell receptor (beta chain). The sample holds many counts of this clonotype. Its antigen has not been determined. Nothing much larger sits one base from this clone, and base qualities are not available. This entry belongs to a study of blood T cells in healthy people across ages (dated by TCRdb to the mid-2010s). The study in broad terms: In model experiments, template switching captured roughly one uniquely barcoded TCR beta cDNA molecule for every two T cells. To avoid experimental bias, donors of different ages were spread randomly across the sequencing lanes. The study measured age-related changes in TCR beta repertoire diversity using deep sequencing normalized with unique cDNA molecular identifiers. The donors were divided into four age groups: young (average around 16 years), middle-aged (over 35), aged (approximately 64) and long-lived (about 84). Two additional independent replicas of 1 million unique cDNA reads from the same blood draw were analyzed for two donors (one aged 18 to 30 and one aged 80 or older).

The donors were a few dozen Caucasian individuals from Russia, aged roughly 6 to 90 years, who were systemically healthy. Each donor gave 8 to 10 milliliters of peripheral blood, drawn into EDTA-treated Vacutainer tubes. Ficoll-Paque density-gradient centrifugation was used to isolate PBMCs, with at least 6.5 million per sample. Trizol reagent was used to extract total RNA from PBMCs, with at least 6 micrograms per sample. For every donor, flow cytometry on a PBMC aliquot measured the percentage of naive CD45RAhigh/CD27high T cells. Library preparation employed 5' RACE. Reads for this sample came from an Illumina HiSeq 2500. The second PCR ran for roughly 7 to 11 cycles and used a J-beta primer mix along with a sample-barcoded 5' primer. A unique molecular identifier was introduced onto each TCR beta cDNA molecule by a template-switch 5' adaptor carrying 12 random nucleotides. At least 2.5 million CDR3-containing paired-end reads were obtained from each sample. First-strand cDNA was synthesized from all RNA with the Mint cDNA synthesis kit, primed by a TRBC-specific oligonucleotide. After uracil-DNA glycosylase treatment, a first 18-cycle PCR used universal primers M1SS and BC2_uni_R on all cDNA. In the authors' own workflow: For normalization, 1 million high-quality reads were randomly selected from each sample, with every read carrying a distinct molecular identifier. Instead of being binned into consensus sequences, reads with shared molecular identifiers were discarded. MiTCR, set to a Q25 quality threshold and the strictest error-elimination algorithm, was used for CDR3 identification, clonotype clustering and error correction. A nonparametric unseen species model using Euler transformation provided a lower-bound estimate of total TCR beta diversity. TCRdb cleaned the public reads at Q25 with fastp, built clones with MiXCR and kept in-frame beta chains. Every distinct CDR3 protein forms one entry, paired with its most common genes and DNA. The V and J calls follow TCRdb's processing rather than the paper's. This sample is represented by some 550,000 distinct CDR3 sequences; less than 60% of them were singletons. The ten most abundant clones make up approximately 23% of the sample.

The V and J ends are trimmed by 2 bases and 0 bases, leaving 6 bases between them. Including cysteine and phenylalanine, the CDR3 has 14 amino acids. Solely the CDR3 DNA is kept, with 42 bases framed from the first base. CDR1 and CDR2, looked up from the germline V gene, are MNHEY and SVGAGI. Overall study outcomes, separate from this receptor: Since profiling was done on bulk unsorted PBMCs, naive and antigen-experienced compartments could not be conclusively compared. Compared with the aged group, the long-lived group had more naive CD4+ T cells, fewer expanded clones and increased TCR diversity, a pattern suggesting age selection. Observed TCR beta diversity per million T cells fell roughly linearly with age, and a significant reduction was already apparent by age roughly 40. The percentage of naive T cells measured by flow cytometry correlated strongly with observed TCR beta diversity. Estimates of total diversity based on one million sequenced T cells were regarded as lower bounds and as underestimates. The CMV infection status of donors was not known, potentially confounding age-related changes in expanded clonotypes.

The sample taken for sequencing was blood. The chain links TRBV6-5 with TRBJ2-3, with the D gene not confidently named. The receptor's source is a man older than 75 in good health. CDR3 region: CASSYGRSTDTQYF. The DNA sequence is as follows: TGTGCCAGCAGTTACGGCCGCAGCACAGATACGCAGTATTTT.